One sample yielded the 21 T cell receptor beta chains listed below, sequenced in a study of prognosis after radiotherapy for stage I lung cancer. Genomic DNA was subjected to two-round multiplex PCR for amplification of TCR beta CDR3. Initially, in first-round PCR, primers specific to each TRBV and TRBJ gene were used. TCRdb passed the multiplex PCR reads through MiXCR, listing each CDR3 protein once. The sample has tens of thousands of distinct CDR3 sequences, about 41% seen once. The starting material was PBMCs, obtained before or after stereotactic body radiation therapy (not recorded which). These receptors all come from a donor aged 50 or older with non-small cell lung cancer.

This clonotype occurred many times. V usage is TRBV5-1 and J usage is TRBJ2-7, with D perhaps assigned TRBD1 or TRBD2 (6 bases each). With 2 bases removed from V and 0 bases from J, the gap between germline ends came to 15 bases. Germline loops: CDR1 SGHRS, CDR2 YFSETQ. The CDR3 is 16 amino acids. As DNA, the CDR3 is TGCGCCAGCAGCTTAAAGGGGGGTCCAAACTCCTACGAGCAGTACTTC. Amino acid sequence: CASSLKGGPNSYEQYF.

In its sample, this clonotype was seen many times. Since a much larger clone is just one base distant, this may be a read error. The J gene is TRBJ2-7, the V gene TRBV6-1, with 12 positions matching TRBD2. This CDR3 contains 16 residues. Germline CDR1 reads MNHNS; CDR2 reads SASEGT. With 10 bases clipped from V and 0 bases from J, the junction kept 10 bases outside the gene matches. CDR3 nucleotide sequence: TGTGCCATCAGACGTACTAGCGGGGGGAGCTCCTACGAGCAGTACTTC. Protein: CAIRRTSGGSSYEQYF.

This clonotype was seen repeatedly, ten times or more. The gene calls are TRBV20-1 and TRBJ2-7; D is uncertain. The germline V gene encodes CDR1 DFQATT and CDR2 SNEGSKA (reference sequence). V was pared by 7 bases and J by 4 bases, with 14 bases between. This CDR3 has 12 residues. CDR3 DNA: TGCAGTGTCCCGGGCTCCGGGTACGAGCAGTACTTC. This translates into CSVPGSGYEQYF.

Comment on this clonotype: A far larger clone is off by one base, so a read error is likely. The conserved closing phenylalanine or tryptophan is absent in this CDR3, likely reflecting a read error. This rearrangement joins TRBV6-8 to TRBJ2-1; the D call may be TRBD1 or TRBD2 (5 bases each). The CDR3 sequence is 15 residues long. The V end lost 6 bases, the J end lost 1 base, and 13 bases lay between the germline ends. Germline V lookup: CDR1 MNHGY, CDR2 SAAAGT. CDR3 protein: CASSSGTVSYNEQFL. The CDR3 nucleotides read TGTGCCAGCAGCTCCGGGACGGTGTCCTACAATGAGCAGTTCCTC.

This clonotype was detected ten times or more. The chain combines TRBV6-1 with TRBJ2-3; D unresolved. The CDR3 runs to 11 residues. Germline V gene lookup returns CDR1 MNHNS and CDR2 SASEGT. Trimming left V 6 bases short and J 7 bases short, with 8 bases between. This CDR3 reads CASRLQNTQYF. The CDR3 DNA reads as TGTGCCAGCAGGCTGCAGAATACGCAGTATTTT.

This rearrangement joins TRBV27 to TRBJ1-2; the match to TRBD1 covers 9 bases. The CDR3 is 15 residues long. CDR1 and CDR2 (germline): MNHEY, SMNVEV (reference sequence). Trimming removed 5 bases from V and 3 bases from J; junction bases left unmatched: 7. The CDR3, as DNA: TGTGCCAGCAGTACAATGACAGGGGGGGACTATGGCTACACCTTC. Translated: CASSTMTGGDYGYTF.

This clonotype was observed at least ten times. The chain recombines TRBV20-1 with TRBJ1-2; no clear D gene. This CDR3 region has 13 residues. In germline, CDR1 is DFQATT, CDR2 SNEGSKA (reference sequence). Trimming removed 3 bases from V and 4 bases from J, with 12 bases in between. CDR3 sequence reads: CSASTRAGYGYTF. Written as DNA, the CDR3 is TGCAGTGCTAGCACCCGGGCCGGCTATGGCTACACCTTC.

The sample holds many counts of this clonotype. J is TRBJ2-5 and V is TRBV11-2, with D hard to call. Germline V CDR1 and CDR2: SGHAT, FQNNGV. V was trimmed by 4 bases and J by 4 bases, leaving 16 bases between them. The CDR3 contains 15 residues. The CDR3 reads CASSSGASQSETQYF. In nucleotides, the CDR3 is TGTGCCAGCAGCTCTGGAGCGTCGCAATCAGAGACCCAGTACTTC.

Note on this clonotype: This likely traces to a read error, being one base from a far larger clone. The chain links TRBV6-2 or TRBV6-3 to TRBJ1-1, with TRBD1 identical over 9 bases. Germline assignment: CDR1 MNHEY and CDR2 SVGEGT. CDR3 length: 13 amino acids. CDR3 residues: CASSRTGDTEDFF. The CDR3 DNA reads as TGTGCCAGCTCTCGGACAGGGGACACTGAAGATTTCTTT.

Concerning this clonotype: The CDR3 does not close with the conserved phenylalanine or tryptophan, likely indicating a read error. The chain uses TRBV5-1 and TRBJ2-3, with D perhaps TRBD1 or TRBD2 (6 bases each). Germline V gene sequence: CDR1 SGHRS, CDR2 YFSETQ. V gave up 0 bases and J gave up 6 bases, with 8 bases separating them. CDR3 length equals 13 residues. The CDR3 region is CASSLAGADTQYL. CDR3 sequence (DNA): TGCGCCAGCAGCTTGGCGGGGGCGGATACGCAGTATCTT.

The chain links TRBV6-1 to TRBJ2-7; D gene uncertain. The germline V gene has CDR1 MNHNS and CDR2 SASEGT. The CDR3 has 15 amino acids. V was clipped by 2 bases and J by 2 bases, with 13 bases between them. Written as DNA, the CDR3 is TGTGCCAGCAGTGAATGGGCCACAGTGGCCTACGAGCAGTACTTC. Translated: CASSEWATVAYEQYF.

This clonotype has ten or more counts. The chain is built from TRBV7-8 and TRBJ2-2, with 14 bases matching TRBD2. Looked up from germline, CDR1 is SGHVS and CDR2 is FQNEAQ. After removal of 5 bases from V and 8 bases from J, the junction contained 10 bases not matched to a gene. The CDR3 has 17 amino acids. Written as DNA, the CDR3 is TGTGCCAGCAGCGGAGAGGGACTAGCGGGAGTAGGTGGGGAGCTGTTTTTT. It yields the protein CASSGEGLAGVGGELFF. The full variable domain, rest sourced from reference TRBV7-8 and TRBJ2-2, is GAGVSQSPRYKVAKRGQDVALRCDPISGHVSLFWYQQALGQGPEFLTYFQNEAQLDKSGLPSDRFFAERPEGSVSTLKIQRTQQEDSAVYLCASSGEGLAGVGGELFFGEGSRLTVL.

Points on this clonotype: This may be a read error, as it is one base from a much larger clone. The chain employs TRBV24-1 and TRBJ2-3; D is undetermined. CDR1 and CDR2 from the germline V gene are KGHDR and SFDVKD. CDR3 size: 14 residues. This CDR3 reads CATSEADGTYTQYF. The CDR3, as DNA: TGTGCCACCAGTGAGGCCGACGGCACATATACGCAGTATTTT.

By sample fraction, this clonotype is medium-sized. V is TRBV6-1 and J is TRBJ2-2; 8 nucleotides match TRBD1. This CDR3 region has 13 residues. Germline loops: CDR1 MNHNS, CDR2 SASEGT. The J segment lost 3 bases and the V segment lost 6 bases, leaving 0 bases of the junction unmatched. The CDR3 reads CASRTGDTGELFF. In DNA form, the CDR3 reads TGTGCCAGCAGGACAGGGGACACCGGGGAGCTGTTTTTT.

The chain employs TRBV5-5 and TRBJ2-5, with TRBD1 matching 7 bases. Per germline, CDR1 SGHKS and CDR2 YYEKEE (reference sequence). The CDR3 consists of 14 residues. J lost 1 base, V lost 4 bases, and 4 bases had no gene match. DNA of the CDR3: TGTGCCAGCAGCATAGGGGGCTTCCAAGAGACCCAGTACTTC. It encodes CASSIGGFQETQYF.

CDR3 DNA sequence: TGCGCCAGCAGCCCACTCGCGGGAGACACTGAAGCTTTCTTT. Its protein product is CASSPLAGDTEAFF. The chain links TRBV5-1 to TRBJ1-1; no firm D call. The CDR3 contains 14 residues. Trimming cost V 4 bases and J 3 bases, with 13 bases left between them. Germline V gene data show CDR1 as SGHRS and CDR2 as YFSETQ. The whole variable domain, remainder taken from reference TRBV5-1 and TRBJ1-1, is KAGVTQTPRYLIKTRGQQVTLSCSPISGHRSVSWYQQTPGQGLQFLFEYFSETQRNKGNFPGRFSGRQFSNSRSEMNVSTLELGDSALYLCASSPLAGDTEAFFGQGTRLTVV.

This clonotype has at least ten counts. The chain carries TRBV7-3 and TRBJ2-6; D is possibly TRBD2 (5 bases). V lost 5 bases to trimming and J lost 4 bases, with 12 bases between them. CDR3 size: 15 residues. CDR1 SGHTA and CDR2 FQGTGA come from the germline V gene. Here the CDR3 reads CASSPGTVGANVLTF. Here the CDR3 DNA reads TGTGCCAGCAGCCCGGGAACGGTAGGGGCCAACGTCCTGACTTTC.

This clonotype was counted at least ten times. V usage is TRBV5-1 and J usage is TRBJ1-4, with D perhaps TRBD1 (5 bases). V lost 3 bases and J 5 bases, leaving 14 bases between the germline ends. The germline CDR1 and CDR2 sequences are SGHRS and YFSETQ. The CDR3 consists of 15 residues. For the CDR3, the DNA is TGCGCCAGCAGCTCGAGGGCAGGGCCCAATGAAAAACTGTTTTTT. Protein: CASSSRAGPNEKLFF.

In its sample, this clonotype was seen many times. The V call is TRBV20-1, the J call TRBJ2-1, with 9 bases identical to TRBD1. This CDR3 comprises 14 residues. Germline assignment: CDR1 DFQATT and CDR2 SNEGSKA (reference sequence). V was clipped by 3 bases and J by 6 bases; unmatched bases: 6. CDR3: CSASDRGLVNEQFF. DNA for the CDR3: TGCAGTGCTAGCGACAGGGGGTTGGTCAATGAGCAGTTCTTC.

As concerns this clonotype: Just one base apart from a much larger clone, this may be a read error. The V call is TRBV29-1, the J call TRBJ1-2, with no clear D. Germline V gives CDR1 SQVTM, CDR2 ANQGSEA. CDR3 length: 13 residues. The V end was cut by 3 bases, the J end by 7 bases, with 15 bases between. The CDR3 protein is CSVDPGMGGGYTF. The CDR3 DNA follows: TGCAGCGTTGATCCCGGGATGGGTGGTGGCTACACCTTC. Full variable domain (rest looked up from reference TRBV29-1 and TRBJ1-2): SAVISQKPSRDICQRGTSLTIQCQVDSQVTMMFWYRQQPGQSLTLIATANQGSEATYESGFVIDKFPISRPNLTFSTLTVSNMSPEDSSIYLCSVDPGMGGGYTFGSGTRLTVV.

At least ten counts were recorded for this clonotype. The chain uses TRBV5-4 and TRBJ1-1; D ambiguous. V lost 0 bases, J lost 7 bases, and 7 bases lay in between. This CDR3 region has 12 residues. Germline V CDR1 and CDR2: SGHNT, YYREEE (reference sequence). The CDR3 DNA is TGTGCCAGCAGCTTGGCTGGTAGTGAAGCTTTCTTT. This gives the protein CASSLAGSEAFF.